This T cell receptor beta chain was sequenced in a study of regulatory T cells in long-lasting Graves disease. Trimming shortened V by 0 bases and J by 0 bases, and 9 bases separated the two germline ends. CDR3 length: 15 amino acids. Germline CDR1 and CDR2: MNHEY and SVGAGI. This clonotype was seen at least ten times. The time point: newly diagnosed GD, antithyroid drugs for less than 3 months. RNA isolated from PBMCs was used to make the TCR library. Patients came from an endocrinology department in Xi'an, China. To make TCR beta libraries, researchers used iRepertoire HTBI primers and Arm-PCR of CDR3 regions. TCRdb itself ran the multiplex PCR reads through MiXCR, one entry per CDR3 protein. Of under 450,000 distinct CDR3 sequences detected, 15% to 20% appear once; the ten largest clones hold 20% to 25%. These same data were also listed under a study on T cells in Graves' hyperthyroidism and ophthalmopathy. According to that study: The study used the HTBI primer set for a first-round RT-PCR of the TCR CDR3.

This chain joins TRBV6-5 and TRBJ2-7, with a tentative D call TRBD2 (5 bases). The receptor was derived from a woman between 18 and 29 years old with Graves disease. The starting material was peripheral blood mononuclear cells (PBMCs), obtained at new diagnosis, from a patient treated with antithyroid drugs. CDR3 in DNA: TGTGCCAGCAGTTACTCTACTGGGAGCTCCTACGAGCAGTACTTC. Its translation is CASSYSTGSSYEQYF.